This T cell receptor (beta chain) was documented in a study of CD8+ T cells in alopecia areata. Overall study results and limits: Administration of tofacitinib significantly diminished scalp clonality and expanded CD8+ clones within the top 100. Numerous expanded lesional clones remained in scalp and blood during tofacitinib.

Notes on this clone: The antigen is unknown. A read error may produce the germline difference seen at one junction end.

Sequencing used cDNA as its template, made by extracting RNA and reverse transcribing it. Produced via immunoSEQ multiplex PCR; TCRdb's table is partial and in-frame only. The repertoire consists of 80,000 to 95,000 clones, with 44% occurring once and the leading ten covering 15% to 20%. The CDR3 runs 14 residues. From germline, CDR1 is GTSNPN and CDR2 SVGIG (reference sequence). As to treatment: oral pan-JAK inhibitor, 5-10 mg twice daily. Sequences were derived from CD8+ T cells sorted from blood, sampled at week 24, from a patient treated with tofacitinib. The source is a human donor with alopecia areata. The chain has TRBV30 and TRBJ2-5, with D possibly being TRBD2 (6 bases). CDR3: CARSVLGRGETQYF. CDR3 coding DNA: TGTGCCCGGAGTGTATTAGGCCGGGGGGAGACCCAGTACTTC.